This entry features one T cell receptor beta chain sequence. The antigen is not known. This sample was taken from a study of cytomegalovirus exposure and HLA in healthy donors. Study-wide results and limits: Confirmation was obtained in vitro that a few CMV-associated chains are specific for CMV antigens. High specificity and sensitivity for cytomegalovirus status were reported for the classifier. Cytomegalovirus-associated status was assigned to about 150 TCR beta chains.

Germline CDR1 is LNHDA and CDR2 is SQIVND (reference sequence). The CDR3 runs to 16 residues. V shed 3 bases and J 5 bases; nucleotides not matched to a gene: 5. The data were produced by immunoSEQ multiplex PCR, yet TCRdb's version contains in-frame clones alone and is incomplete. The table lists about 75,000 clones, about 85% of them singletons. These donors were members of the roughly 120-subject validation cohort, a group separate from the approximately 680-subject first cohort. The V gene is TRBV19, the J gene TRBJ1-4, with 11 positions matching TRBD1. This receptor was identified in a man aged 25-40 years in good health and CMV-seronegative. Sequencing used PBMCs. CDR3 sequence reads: CASSMPGTGGNEKLFF. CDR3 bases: TGTGCCAGTAGTATGCCGGGGACAGGGGGAAATGAAAAACTGTTTTTT.